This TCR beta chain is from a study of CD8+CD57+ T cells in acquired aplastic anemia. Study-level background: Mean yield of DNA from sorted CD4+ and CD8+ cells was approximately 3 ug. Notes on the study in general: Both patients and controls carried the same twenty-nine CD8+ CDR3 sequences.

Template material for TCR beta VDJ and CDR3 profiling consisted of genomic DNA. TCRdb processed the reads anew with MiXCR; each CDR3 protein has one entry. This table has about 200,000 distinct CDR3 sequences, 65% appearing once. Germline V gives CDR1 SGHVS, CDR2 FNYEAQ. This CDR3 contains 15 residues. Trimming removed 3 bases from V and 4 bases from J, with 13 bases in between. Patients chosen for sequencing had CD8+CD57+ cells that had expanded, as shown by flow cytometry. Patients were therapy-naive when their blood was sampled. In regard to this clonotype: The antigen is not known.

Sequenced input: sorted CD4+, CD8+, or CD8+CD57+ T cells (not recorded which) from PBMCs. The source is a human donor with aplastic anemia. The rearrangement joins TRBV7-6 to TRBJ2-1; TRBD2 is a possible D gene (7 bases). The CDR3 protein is CASSFLGGPYNEQFF. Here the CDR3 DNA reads TGTGCCAGCAGCTTCCTCGGGGGGCCATACAATGAGCAGTTCTTC.